The next 28 T cell receptor beta chains were all read from a single sample in a study of Graves' ophthalmopathy and Graves' hyperthyroidism. Amplification of the TCR beta CDR3 regions used RNA transcripts (as template). RT-PCR was first run with HTBI primers, then multiplex PCR in a second round. MiXCR was run by TCRdb on the multiplex PCR reads, yielding one entry per CDR3 protein. Among about 400,000 distinct CDR3 sequences, approximately 15% were seen once, and the ten largest hold 5.5% to 7%. The sequencing input was peripheral blood. These receptors all stem from a woman between 18 and 29 years old with stable Graves' hyperthyroidism.

Details on this clonotype: Being one base from a much bigger clone, this may be a read error. CDR3 DNA sequence: TGCGCCAGCAGCCGACTACCGGGACAGGACTATGGCTACAGCTTC. Translating gives CASSRLPGQDYGYSF. The gene calls are TRBV5-1 and TRBJ1-2, with 8 bases that match TRBD1. CDR1 is SGHRS and CDR2 is YFSETQ in the germline V gene. The CDR3 is 15 residues long.

This clonotype was seen at least ten times. This rearrangement joins TRBV10-3 to TRBJ2-7, with D possibly TRBD2 on 5 matching bases. The ends were cut back, 2 bases at V and 0 bases at J, with 8 bases in the middle. The germline V gene encodes CDR1 ENHRY and CDR2 SYGVKD. The CDR3 is made up of 14 amino acids. The CDR3 DNA is TGTGCCATCAGTGAGATGGGGAGCTCCTACGAGCAGTACTTC. Translating gives CAISEMGSSYEQYF.

This clonotype was recorded many times. The chain carries TRBV19 and TRBJ1-5, with TRBD1 as a possible D gene (5 bases). CDR1 and CDR2 (germline): LNHDA, SQIVND (reference sequence). With 7 bases removed from V and 5 bases from J, the gap between germline ends came to 12 bases. The CDR3 runs to 13 residues. The CDR3 DNA sequence: TGTGCCAGTACCGACAGAACCTATCAGCCCCAGCATTTT. Translated: CASTDRTYQPQHF.

This clonotype was recorded at least ten times. V usage is TRBV6-2 or TRBV6-3 and J usage is TRBJ2-2; D is uncertain. Germline assignment: CDR1 MNHEY and CDR2 SVGEGT. Between the trimmed V and J ends, which lost 5 bases and 0 bases, there was a span of 7 bases. This CDR3 is built from 14 residues. CDR3 protein: CASSQGSNTGELFF. CDR3 bases: TGTGCCAGCAGTCAAGGATCGAACACCGGGGAGCTGTTTTTT.

A note on this clonotype: A read error may produce the germline difference seen at one junction end. The V and J genes are TRBV20-1 and TRBJ1-1, with 7 nucleotides matching TRBD1. CDR3 length equals 13 residues. Germline V gene data show CDR1 as DFQATT and CDR2 as SNEGSKA (reference sequence). CDR3 in amino acids: CSAGEGANTEAFF. CDR3 bases: TGCAGTGCTGGAGAGGGGGCGAACACTGAAGCTTTCTTT.

The table lists this clonotype with many counts. The chain recombines TRBV24-1 with TRBJ1-5; a weak D match, TRBD1 (5 bases). V gave up 9 bases and J gave up 4 bases, with 15 bases separating them. This CDR3 region has 14 residues. Germline values: CDR1 KGHDR, CDR2 SFDVKD. In nucleotides, the CDR3 is TGTGCCACCGCTACCGGGACGGGGAATCAGCCCCAGCATTTT. It codes for CATATGTGNQPQHF.

This clonotype came up once. This could be a read error, since a much larger clone is one nucleotide away. Since the CDR3 does not end with the conserved phenylalanine or tryptophan, this likely comes from a read error. Here the CDR3 reads CASNDFGKLNTGELFV. CDR3 bases: TGTGCCAGCAATGACTTCGGGAAATTGAACACCGGGGAGCTGTTTGTT. The chain couples TRBV27 to TRBJ2-2; a possible D gene is TRBD2 (5 bases). This CDR3 has 16 residues. Per germline, CDR1 MNHEY and CDR2 SMNVEV (reference sequence). V was shortened by 7 bases and J by 1 base, with 16 bases between the two germline ends.

A few counts support this clonotype. V and J are TRBV7-8 and TRBJ2-2; 8 bases fit TRBD2. CDR1 and CDR2 from the germline V gene are SGHVS and FQNEAQ. This CDR3 comprises 15 residues. With V trimmed by 2 bases and J by 6 bases, 5 bases remained unmatched. The CDR3 sequence is CASSLIGGGPGELFF. The CDR3, as DNA: TGTGCCAGCAGCTTAATCGGGGGGGGCCCCGGGGAGCTGTTTTTT. Full variable domain (rest looked up from reference TRBV7-8 and TRBJ2-2): GAGVSQSPRYKVAKRGQDVALRCDPISGHVSLFWYQQALGQGPEFLTYFQNEAQLDKSGLPSDRFFAERPEGSVSTLKIQRTQQEDSAVYLCASSLIGGGPGELFFGEGSRLTVL.

This clonotype was counted at least ten times. In nucleotides, the CDR3 is TGTGCCAGCAGTTACTTTTTAGGTCAGCCCCAGCATTTT. This gives the protein CASSYFLGQPQHF. J is TRBJ1-5 and V is TRBV6-5, with D unclear. In germline, CDR1 is MNHEY, CDR2 SVGAGI. The CDR3 has 13 residues. Deletions cut 1 base from V and 6 bases from J, with 7 bases between.

This clonotype was observed a handful of times. The rearrangement uses TRBV15 and TRBJ1-5; D not resolved. Between the trimmed V and J ends, which lost 1 base and 1 base, there was a span of 5 bases. This CDR3 contains 14 residues. The V gene's germline CDR1 is LNHNV and CDR2 YYDKDF (reference sequence). The CDR3 loop reads CATSRARSNQPQHF. The CDR3 DNA follows: TGTGCCACCAGCAGAGCCAGGAGCAATCAGCCCCAGCATTTT. Supplemented by reference TRBV15 and TRBJ1-5, the full variable domain reads DAMVIQNPRYQVTQFGKPVTLSCSQTLNHNVMYWYQQKSSQAPKLLFHYYDKDFNNEADTPDNFQSRRPNTSFCFLDIRSPGLGDTAMYLCATSRARSNQPQHFGDGTRLSIL.

This clonotype was found once. The junction departs from the called germline gene at one end, perhaps through a read error. J is TRBJ2-5 and V is TRBV6-1, with 9 bases matching TRBD1. In germline, CDR1 is MNHNS, CDR2 SASEGT. This CDR3 has 16 residues. CDR3 loop: CASRVGGDRGREIQYF. The CDR3 bases are TGTGCCAGCAGAGTCGGGGGAGACAGGGGGAGAGAGATCCAGTACTTC.

This clonotype appeared many times. The chain links TRBV6-1 to TRBJ1-5; the match to TRBD1 covers 10 bases. Germline V gives CDR1 MNHNS, CDR2 SASEGT. The V segment lost 4 bases and the J segment 7 bases; nucleotides outside the gene matches: 10. This CDR3 contains 16 residues. The CDR3 region is CASSVTGTGVKQPQHF. The CDR3, as DNA: TGTGCCAGCAGTGTTACCGGGACAGGGGTAAAACAGCCCCAGCATTTT.

This clonotype was seen ten or more times. The chain carries TRBV11-2 and TRBJ1-5; the D is unclear. V shed 1 base and J shed 2 bases, with 9 bases lying between them. The CDR3 is made up of 15 amino acids. Looked up from germline, CDR1 is SGHAT and CDR2 is FQNNGV. The DNA for the CDR3 is TGTGCCAGCAGCTTAGGGATTGGGGGCAATCAGCCCCAGCATTTT. This sequence encodes CASSLGIGGNQPQHF.

This clonotype was counted ten times or more. The chain joins TRBV2 to TRBJ1-2, with no clear D. V dropped 6 bases and J dropped 0 bases, with 8 bases sitting between them. CDR1 is SNHLY and CDR2 is FYNNEI in the germline V gene. The CDR3 runs 13 residues. The CDR3 reads CASRNIANYGYTF. The CDR3 bases are TGTGCCAGCAGGAATATAGCTAACTATGGCTACACCTTC.

This clonotype was counted ten times or more. The chain carries TRBV4-1 and TRBJ2-7; D is uncertain. V gave up 1 base and J gave up 0 bases, with 10 bases separating them. This CDR3 has 15 residues. Germline V gives CDR1 MGHRA, CDR2 YSYEKL. Here the CDR3 reads CASSQGATDSYEQYF. CDR3 coding DNA: TGCGCCAGCAGCCAAGGGGCAACCGACTCCTACGAGCAGTACTTC.

The V call is TRBV5-1, the J call TRBJ2-2, with a possible D match to TRBD1 (5 bases). Germline CDR1 SGHRS, CDR2 YFSETQ. This CDR3 is 15 amino acids long. Deletions cut 5 bases from V and 0 bases from J, with 11 bases between. This CDR3 reads CASSSGITNTGELFF. For the CDR3, the DNA is TGCGCCAGCAGTTCAGGGATTACGAACACCGGGGAGCTGTTTTTT.

This clonotype showed up many times. V and J are TRBV2 and TRBJ1-5, with D perhaps TRBD1 (6 bases). V was shortened by 7 bases and J by 4 bases, with 11 bases between the two germline ends. Germline-derived CDR1 and CDR2 are SNHLY and FYNNEI. The CDR3 is 13 residues long. The DNA of the CDR3 is TGTGCCAGCAAGGACAGCCCGAATCAGCCCCAGCATTTT. It yields the protein CASKDSPNQPQHF.

As regards this clonotype: One end of the junction is discordant with germline, which a read error may explain. The gene calls are TRBV11-1 and TRBJ2-5; 10 positions agree with TRBD2. The CDR3 is 15 amino acids. Germline V gives CDR1 SGHAT, CDR2 FQDESV (reference sequence). CDR3 in amino acids: CASSLSGGAGETKYF. The CDR3 DNA reads as TGTGCCAGCAGCTTGAGCGGGGGGGCCGGAGAGACCAAGTACTTC.

Comments on this clonotype: A much larger clonotype is one base distant, so this may be a read error. This CDR3 reads CASSQPGSGELLHF. CDR3 nucleotide sequence: TGTGCCAGCAGTCAACCGGGCTCCGGGGAGCTCCTCCACTTT. The chain couples TRBV27 to TRBJ1-6, with no clear D. With 5 bases removed from V and 15 bases from J, the gap between germline ends came to 20 bases. The CDR3 is 14 amino acids. Looked up from germline, CDR1 is MNHEY and CDR2 is SMNVEV (reference sequence).

This clonotype has a count of ten or more. The chain combines TRBV25-1 with TRBJ1-6; TRBD1 matches at 10 bases. The ends lost 4 bases at V and 9 bases at J; junction bases unmatched: 6. The CDR3 is 15 amino acids. Germline CDR1 reads MGHDK; CDR2 reads SYGVNS. CDR3 in amino acids: CASSAGTGAFSPLHF. The CDR3 nucleotides are TGTGCCAGCAGTGCGGGGACAGGGGCCTTTTCACCCCTCCACTTT.

This clonotype was seen a few times. The V and J genes are TRBV10-2 and TRBJ1-2; the match to TRBD1 covers 8 bases. The CDR3 sequence is 14 residues long. The trim removed 5 bases at V and 4 bases at J, leaving 6 bases unmatched. The germline V gene has CDR1 WSHSY and CDR2 SAAADI. CDR3 residues: CASSIQGDLYGYTF. DNA of the CDR3: TGCGCCAGCAGTATACAGGGGGACCTCTATGGCTACACCTTC.

The genes are TRBV7-8 and TRBJ2-7; TRBD2 might be the D (5 bases). This CDR3 is built from 15 residues. V was clipped by 5 bases and J by 6 bases, with 20 bases between them. CDR1 is SGHVS, CDR2 FQNEAQ, per germline. Written as DNA, the CDR3 is TGTGCCAGCAGCACAGAAGTCCCCTTAACTAGCGAGCAGTACTTC. It translates to CASSTEVPLTSEQYF.

The chain is built from TRBV27 and TRBJ2-5; 8 bases line up with TRBD1. There are 14 residues in the CDR3. J was trimmed by 6 bases and V by 4 bases; bases with no gene match: 7. Per germline, CDR1 MNHEY and CDR2 SMNVEV (reference sequence). In DNA, the CDR3 is TGTGCCAGCAGTTACCAGGGGGCGGGGAAGACCCAGTACTTC. Translated, it gives CASSYQGAGKTQYF.

This clonotype was counted ten times or more. The rearrangement links TRBV6-2 or TRBV6-3 to TRBJ2-7, with a tentative D call TRBD1 (5 bases). The CDR3 totals 14 residues. Per germline, CDR1 MNHEY and CDR2 SVGEGT. The V gene lost 5 bases and the J gene lost 2 bases, with 13 bases spanning the gap. The CDR3 region has the DNA TGTGCCAGCAGTACACAAAGGGGTGCCTACGAGCAGTACTTC. Translated, it gives CASSTQRGAYEQYF.

The CDR3 nucleotides are TGTGCCAGCAGCTTAACGCGACAGGGAAGTGCGTCACCCCTCCACTTT. Amino acid sequence: CASSLTRQGSASPLHF. V and J are TRBV7-3 and TRBJ1-6, with 7 bases fitting TRBD1. The CDR3 covers 16 residues. The V and J ends lost 0 bases and 10 bases, in that order; junction bases with no gene match: 9. CDR1 is SGHTA, CDR2 FQGTGA, per germline. Variable domain in full (rest from reference TRBV7-3 and TRBJ1-6): GAGVSQTPSNKVTEKGKYVELRCDPISGHTALYWYRQSLGQGPEFLIYFQGTGAADDSGLPNDRFFAVRPEGSVSTLKIQRTERGDSAVYLCASSLTRQGSASPLHFGNGTRLTVT.

Note on this clonotype: Just one base apart from a much larger clone, this may be a read error. The chain couples TRBV5-1 to TRBJ1-1; D call uncertain. Germline values: CDR1 SGHRS, CDR2 YFSETQ. The CDR3 has 12 residues. The CDR3 DNA sequence: TGCGCCAGCAACTTGTCCGCCACTGAAGCTTTCTTT. Protein product: CASNLSATEAFF.

This clonotype has only a few counts. The V call is TRBV12-3 or TRBV12-4, the J call TRBJ2-2, with 11 nucleotides matching TRBD1. The CDR3 totals 17 residues. V lost 6 bases to trimming and J lost 4 bases; unmatched junction nucleotides: 10. CDR3 DNA: TGTGCCAGCAGCCCCGGGACAGGGGGAAGGGGCACCGGGGAGCTGTTTTTT. Translating gives CASSPGTGGRGTGELFF.

This clonotype was counted at least ten times. Just one base apart from a much larger clone, this may be a read error. The rearrangement links TRBV20-1 to TRBJ1-1; 7 bases map to TRBD1. Germline lookup yields CDR1 DFQATT and CDR2 SNEGSKA (reference sequence). The CDR3 has 13 amino acids. Trimming removed 3 bases from V and 1 base from J; junction bases left unmatched: 2. The CDR3 loop is CSARDRWNTEAFF. The CDR3 nucleotides read TGCAGTGCTAGGGACAGGTGGAACACTGAAGCTTTCTTT.